The 3 T cell receptor beta chains in this list originate from one sample, sequenced in a study of blood T cell repertoires in COVID-19. Libraries were prepared by immunoSEQ multiplex PCR; TCRdb keeps only in-frame clonotypes and omits some of them. The sample lists approximately 210,000 clones, around nine tenths occurring once. Input material: peripheral blood. The receptors come from a human donor in a cohort sampled during active COVID-19.

This clone was picked up a small number of times. The chain employs TRBV11-2 and TRBJ2-1; D remains ambiguous. The CDR3 runs to 12 residues. The V end lost 5 bases, the J end lost 5 bases, and 7 bases lay between the germline ends. Germline V CDR1 and CDR2: SGHAT, FQNNGV. The DNA for the CDR3 is TGTGCCAGCAGCCCAGGCAACAATGAGCAGTTCTTC. Amino acids: CASSPGNNEQFF.

The chain joins TRBV30 to TRBJ2-1; D gene uncertain. This CDR3 has 16 residues. Germline V gene lookup returns CDR1 GTSNPN and CDR2 SVGIG (reference sequence). Trimming cost V 5 bases and J 3 bases, with 20 bases left between them. This CDR3 reads CAWRPGRRGDYNEQFF. The CDR3 DNA reads TGTGCCTGGCGTCCAGGCCGCCGTGGTGACTACAATGAGCAGTTCTTC.

V is TRBV7-4 and J is TRBJ1-6; TRBD1 is a possible D gene (5 bases). The V gene lost 2 bases and the J gene lost 7 bases, with 18 bases spanning the gap. CDR1 and CDR2 (germline): SGHVT, SQSDAQ. This CDR3 comprises 17 residues. CDR3 protein: CASSLPRGWLSNSPLHF. The DNA of the CDR3 is TGTGCCAGCAGCTTACCTCGGGGGTGGCTATCAAATTCACCCCTCCACTTT.